The present T cell receptor beta chain was sequenced within a study of blood T cell repertoires in COVID-19. Background on the study: Sample material is recorded as cDNA or gDNA derived from T cells, B-cell-depleted T cells, or PBMCs.

Assay used: immunoSEQ multiplex PCR; TCRdb lists only in-frame clones, some missing. There are 250,000 to 400,000 clones in the sample; approximately 89% occur only once, and 1.5% to 2% lies in the top ten. CDR1 MNHEY and CDR2 SVGAGI come from the germline V gene. The CDR3 spans 14 residues. V was cut by 7 bases and J by 5 bases, with 12 bases left in between. This chain joins TRBV6-5 and TRBJ1-6; D not resolved. The sequence derives from a woman in her 30s with COVID-19, enrolled during active disease. The sequenced sample consisted of peripheral blood. CDR3 nucleotides: TGTGCCAGCAAGTCGGGTTTTGATAATTCACCCCTCCACTTT. Protein sequence: CASKSGFDNSPLHF.